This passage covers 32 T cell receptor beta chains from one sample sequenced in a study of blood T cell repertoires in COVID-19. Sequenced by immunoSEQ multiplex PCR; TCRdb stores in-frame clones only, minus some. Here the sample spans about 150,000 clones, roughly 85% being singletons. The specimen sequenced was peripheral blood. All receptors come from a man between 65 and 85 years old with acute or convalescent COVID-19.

The CDR3 nucleotides are TGTGCCAGCAGTTACGTCCTAGCGGGCATCTACGAGCAGTACTTC. Translation: CASSYVLAGIYEQYF. The chain couples TRBV6-6 to TRBJ2-7, with TRBD2 matching over 8 bases. J gave up 3 bases and V 2 bases, and 6 bases lay outside the gene matches. This CDR3 region has 15 residues. Germline CDR1 and CDR2: MNHNY and SVGAGI (reference sequence).

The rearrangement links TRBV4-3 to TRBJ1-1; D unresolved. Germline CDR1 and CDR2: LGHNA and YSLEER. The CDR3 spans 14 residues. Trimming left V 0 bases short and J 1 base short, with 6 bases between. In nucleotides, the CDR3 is TGCGCCAGCAGCCAAGATCCCAGGAACACTGAAGCTTTCTTT. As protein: CASSQDPRNTEAFF.

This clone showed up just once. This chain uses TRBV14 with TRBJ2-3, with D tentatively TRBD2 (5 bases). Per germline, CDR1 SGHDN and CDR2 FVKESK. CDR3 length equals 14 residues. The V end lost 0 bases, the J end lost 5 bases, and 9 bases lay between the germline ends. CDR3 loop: CASSQDRGIDTQYF. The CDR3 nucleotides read TGTGCCAGCAGCCAAGATCGAGGGATAGATACGCAGTATTTT.

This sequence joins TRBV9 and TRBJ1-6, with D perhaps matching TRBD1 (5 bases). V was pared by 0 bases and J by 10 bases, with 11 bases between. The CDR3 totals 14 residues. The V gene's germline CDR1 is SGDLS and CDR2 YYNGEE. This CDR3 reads CASSVGGRESPLHF. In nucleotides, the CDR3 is TGTGCCAGCAGCGTAGGAGGCAGGGAATCACCCCTCCACTTT. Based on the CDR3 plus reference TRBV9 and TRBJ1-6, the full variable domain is DSGVTQTPKHLITATGQRVTLRCSPRSGDLSVYWYQQSLDQGLQFLIQYYNGEERAKGNILERFSAQQFPDLHSELNLSSLELGDSALYFCASSVGGRESPLHFGNGTRLTVT.

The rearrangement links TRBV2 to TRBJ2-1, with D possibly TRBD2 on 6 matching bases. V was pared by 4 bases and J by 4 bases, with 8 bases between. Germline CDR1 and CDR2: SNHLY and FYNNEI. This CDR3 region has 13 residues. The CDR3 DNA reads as TGTGCCAGCAGTGTGGACTATTACAATGAGCAGTTCTTC. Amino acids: CASSVDYYNEQFF.

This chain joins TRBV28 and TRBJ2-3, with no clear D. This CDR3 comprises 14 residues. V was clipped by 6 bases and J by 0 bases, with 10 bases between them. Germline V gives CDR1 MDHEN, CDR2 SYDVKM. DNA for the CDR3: TGTGCCAGCAGAATATTGGCTAGCACAGATACGCAGTATTTT. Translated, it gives CASRILASTDTQYF.

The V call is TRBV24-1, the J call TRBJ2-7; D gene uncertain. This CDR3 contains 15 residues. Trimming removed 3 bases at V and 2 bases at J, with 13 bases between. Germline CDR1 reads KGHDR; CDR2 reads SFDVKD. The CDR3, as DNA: TGTGCCACCAGTGATCCGACGGAGACCCCCTACGAGCAGTACTTC. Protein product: CATSDPTETPYEQYF.

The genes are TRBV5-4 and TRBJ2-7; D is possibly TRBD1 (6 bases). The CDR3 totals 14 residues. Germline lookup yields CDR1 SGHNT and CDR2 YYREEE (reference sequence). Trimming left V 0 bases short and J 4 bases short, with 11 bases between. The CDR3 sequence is CASSLALGAYEQYF. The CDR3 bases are TGTGCCAGCAGCTTGGCTCTGGGGGCGTACGAGCAGTACTTC. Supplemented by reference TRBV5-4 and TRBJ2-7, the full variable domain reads ETGVTQSPTHLIKTRGQQVTLRCSSQSGHNTVSWYQQALGQGPQFIFQYYREEENGRGNFPPRFSGLQFPNYSSELNVNALELDDSALYLCASSLALGAYEQYFGPGTRLTVT.

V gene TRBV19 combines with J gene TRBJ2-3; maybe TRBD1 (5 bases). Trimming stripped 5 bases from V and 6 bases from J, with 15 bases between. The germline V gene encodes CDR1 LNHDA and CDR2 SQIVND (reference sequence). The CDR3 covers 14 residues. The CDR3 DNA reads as TGTGCCAGTAGTGTGGGTTTGGGGCAGGATACGCAGTATTTT. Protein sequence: CASSVGLGQDTQYF.

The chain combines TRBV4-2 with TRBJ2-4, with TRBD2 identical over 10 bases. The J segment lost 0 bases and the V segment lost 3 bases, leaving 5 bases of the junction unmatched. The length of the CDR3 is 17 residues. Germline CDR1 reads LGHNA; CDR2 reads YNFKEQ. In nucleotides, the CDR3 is TGTGCCAGCAGCCAGGGACTAGCGAGTGCAGCCAAAAACATTCAGTACTTC. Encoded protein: CASSQGLASAAKNIQYF.

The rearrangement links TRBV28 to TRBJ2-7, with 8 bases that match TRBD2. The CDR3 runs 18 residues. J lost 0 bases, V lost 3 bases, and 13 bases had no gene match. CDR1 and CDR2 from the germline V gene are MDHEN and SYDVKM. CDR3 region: CASSLTGGSALSSYEQYF. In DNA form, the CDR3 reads TGTGCCAGCAGTTTGACGGGGGGGAGCGCACTAAGCTCCTACGAGCAGTACTTC.

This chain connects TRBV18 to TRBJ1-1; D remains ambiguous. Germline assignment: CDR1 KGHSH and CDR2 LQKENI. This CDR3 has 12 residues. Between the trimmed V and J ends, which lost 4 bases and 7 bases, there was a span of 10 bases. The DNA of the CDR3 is TGTGCCAGCTCACGCTTGAGTAGTGAAGCTTTCTTT. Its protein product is CASSRLSSEAFF.

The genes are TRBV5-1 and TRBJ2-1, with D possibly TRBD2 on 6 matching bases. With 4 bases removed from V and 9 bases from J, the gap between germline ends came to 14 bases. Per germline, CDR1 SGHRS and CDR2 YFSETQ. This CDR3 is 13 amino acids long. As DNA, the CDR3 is TGCGCCAGCAGCCCTTTGCTGGGGGGTGAGCAGTTCTTC. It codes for CASSPLLGGEQFF.

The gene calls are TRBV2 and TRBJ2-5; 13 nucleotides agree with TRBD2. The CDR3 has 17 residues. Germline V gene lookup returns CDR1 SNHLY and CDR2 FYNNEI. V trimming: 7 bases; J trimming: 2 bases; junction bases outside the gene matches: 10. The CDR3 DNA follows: TGTGCCAGCACTCGCCTCGGGACTAGCGGGATTCAAGAGACCCAGTACTTC. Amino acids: CASTRLGTSGIQETQYF.

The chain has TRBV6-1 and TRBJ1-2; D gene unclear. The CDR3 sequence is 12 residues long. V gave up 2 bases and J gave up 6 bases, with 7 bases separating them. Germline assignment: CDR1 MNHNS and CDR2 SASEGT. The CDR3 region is CASSERRDGYTF. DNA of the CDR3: TGTGCCAGCAGTGAAAGGCGGGATGGCTACACCTTC.

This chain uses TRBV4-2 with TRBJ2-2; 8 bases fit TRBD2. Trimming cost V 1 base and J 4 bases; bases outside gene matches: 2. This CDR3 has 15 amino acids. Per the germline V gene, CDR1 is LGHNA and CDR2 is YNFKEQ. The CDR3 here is CASSQALAGTGELFF. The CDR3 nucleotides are TGTGCCAGCAGCCAAGCGCTAGCGGGCACCGGGGAGCTGTTTTTT.

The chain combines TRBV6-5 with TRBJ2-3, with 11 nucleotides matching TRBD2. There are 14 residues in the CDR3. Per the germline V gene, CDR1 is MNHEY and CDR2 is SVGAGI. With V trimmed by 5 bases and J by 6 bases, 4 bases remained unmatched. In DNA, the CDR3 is TGTGCCAGCAGTCCGGGACTAGCGGCGGATACGCAGTATTTT. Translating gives CASSPGLAADTQYF.

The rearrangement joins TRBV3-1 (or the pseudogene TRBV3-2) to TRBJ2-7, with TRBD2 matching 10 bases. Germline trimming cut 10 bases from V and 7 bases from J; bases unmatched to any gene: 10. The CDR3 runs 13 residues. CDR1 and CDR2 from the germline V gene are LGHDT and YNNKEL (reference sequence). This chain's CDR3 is CATTQERGGEQYF. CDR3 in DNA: TGTGCCACCACCCAAGAGCGGGGGGGGGAGCAGTACTTC.

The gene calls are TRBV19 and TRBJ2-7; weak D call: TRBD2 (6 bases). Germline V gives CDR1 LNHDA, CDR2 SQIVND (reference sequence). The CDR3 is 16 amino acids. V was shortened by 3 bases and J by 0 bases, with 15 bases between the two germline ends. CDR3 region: CASSIPSGRSSYEQYF. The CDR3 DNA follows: TGTGCCAGTAGTATCCCTAGTGGGAGGAGCTCCTACGAGCAGTACTTC. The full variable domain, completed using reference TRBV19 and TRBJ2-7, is DGGITQSPKYLFRKEGQNVTLSCEQNLNHDAMYWYRQDPGQGLRLIYYSQIVNDFQKGDIAEGYSVSREKKESFPLTVTSAQKNPTAFYLCASSIPSGRSSYEQYFGPGTRLTVT.

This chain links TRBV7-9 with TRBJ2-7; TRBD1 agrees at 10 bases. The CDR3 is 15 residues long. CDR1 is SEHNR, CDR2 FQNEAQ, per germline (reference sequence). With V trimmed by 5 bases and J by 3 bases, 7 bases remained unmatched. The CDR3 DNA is TGTGCCAGCAGCAACCCCGGGACAGGGGACTACGAGCAGTACTTC. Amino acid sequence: CASSNPGTGDYEQYF.

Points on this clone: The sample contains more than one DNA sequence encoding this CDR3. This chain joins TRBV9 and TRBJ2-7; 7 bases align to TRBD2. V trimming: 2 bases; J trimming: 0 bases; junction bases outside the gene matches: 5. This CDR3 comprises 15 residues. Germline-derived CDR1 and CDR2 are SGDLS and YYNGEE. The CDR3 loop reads CASSVRAGASYEQYF. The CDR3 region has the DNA TGTGCCAGCAGCGTCAGGGCGGGAGCCTCCTACGAGCAGTACTTC.

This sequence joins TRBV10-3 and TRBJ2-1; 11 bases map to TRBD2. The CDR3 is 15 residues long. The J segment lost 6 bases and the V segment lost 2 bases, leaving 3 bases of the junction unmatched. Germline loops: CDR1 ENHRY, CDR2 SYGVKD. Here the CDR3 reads CAISEIAGGSNEQFF. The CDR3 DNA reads TGTGCCATCAGTGAGATAGCGGGAGGGTCCAATGAGCAGTTCTTC.

The chain's CDR3 is CASSPLRQDNTEAFF. As DNA, the CDR3 is TGTGCCAGCAGTCCCCTTCGACAGGACAACACTGAAGCTTTCTTT. The chain joins TRBV6-2 or TRBV6-3 to TRBJ1-1; a possible D gene is TRBD1 (6 bases). The ends were cut back, 5 bases at V and 2 bases at J, with 15 bases in the middle. CDR3 length: 15 amino acids. Germline V lookup: CDR1 MNHEY, CDR2 SVGEGT.

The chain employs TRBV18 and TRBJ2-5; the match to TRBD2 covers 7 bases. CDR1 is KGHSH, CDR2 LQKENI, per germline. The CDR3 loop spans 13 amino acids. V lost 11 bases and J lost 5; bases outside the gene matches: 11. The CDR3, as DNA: TGTGCCGGGGGAATTAAGGGAGGGGAGACCCAGTACTTC. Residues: CAGGIKGGETQYF.

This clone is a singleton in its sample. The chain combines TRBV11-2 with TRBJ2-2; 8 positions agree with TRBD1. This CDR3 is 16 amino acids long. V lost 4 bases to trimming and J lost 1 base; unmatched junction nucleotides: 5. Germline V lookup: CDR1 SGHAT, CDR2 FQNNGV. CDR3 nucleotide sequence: TGTGCCAGCAGCTCCTGGGACAGGAGGAACACCGGGGAGCTGTTTTTT. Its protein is CASSSWDRRNTGELFF.

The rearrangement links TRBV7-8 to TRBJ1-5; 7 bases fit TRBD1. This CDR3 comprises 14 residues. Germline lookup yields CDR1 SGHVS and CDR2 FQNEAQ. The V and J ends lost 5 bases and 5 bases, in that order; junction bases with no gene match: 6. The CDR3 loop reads CASSTGQDYQPQHF. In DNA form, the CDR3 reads TGTGCCAGCAGCACCGGACAGGACTATCAGCCCCAGCATTTT.

CDR3 loop: CSVEEYQETQYF. The CDR3, as DNA: TGCAGCGTTGAGGAGTACCAAGAGACCCAGTACTTC. The V and J genes are TRBV29-1 and TRBJ2-5; D not certain. This CDR3 has 12 amino acids. CDR1 SQVTM and CDR2 ANQGSEA come from the germline V gene. Trimming removed 3 bases from V and 0 bases from J, with 5 bases in between.

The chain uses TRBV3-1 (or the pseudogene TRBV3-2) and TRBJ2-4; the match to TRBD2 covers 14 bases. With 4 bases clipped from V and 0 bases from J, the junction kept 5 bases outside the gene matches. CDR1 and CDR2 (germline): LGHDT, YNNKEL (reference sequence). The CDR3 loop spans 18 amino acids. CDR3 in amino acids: CASSPGTSGSIAKNIQYF. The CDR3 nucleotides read TGTGCCAGCAGCCCCGGGACTAGCGGGAGTATAGCCAAAAACATTCAGTACTTC.

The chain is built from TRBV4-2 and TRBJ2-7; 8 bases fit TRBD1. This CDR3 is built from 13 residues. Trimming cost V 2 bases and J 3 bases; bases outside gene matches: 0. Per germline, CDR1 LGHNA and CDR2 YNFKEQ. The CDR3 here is CASSQTGGYEQYF. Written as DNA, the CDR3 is TGTGCCAGCAGCCAAACAGGGGGCTACGAGCAGTACTTC.

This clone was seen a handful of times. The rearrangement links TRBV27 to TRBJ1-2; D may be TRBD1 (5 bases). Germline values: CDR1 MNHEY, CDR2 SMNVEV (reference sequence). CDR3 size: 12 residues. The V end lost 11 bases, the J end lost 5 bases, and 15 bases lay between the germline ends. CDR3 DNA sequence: TGTGCCGGACCGGGGGAGCGGTATGGCTACACCTTC. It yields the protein CAGPGERYGYTF.

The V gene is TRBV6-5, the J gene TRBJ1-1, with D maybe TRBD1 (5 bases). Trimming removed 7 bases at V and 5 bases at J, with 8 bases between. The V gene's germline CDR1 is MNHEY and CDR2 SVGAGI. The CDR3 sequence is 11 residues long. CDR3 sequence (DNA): TGTGCCAGCACCAAGGGGACTGAAGCTTTCTTT. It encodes CASTKGTEAFF.

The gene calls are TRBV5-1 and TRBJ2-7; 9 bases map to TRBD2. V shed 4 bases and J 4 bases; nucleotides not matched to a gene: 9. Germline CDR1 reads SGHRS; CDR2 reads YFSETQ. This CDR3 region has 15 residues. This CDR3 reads CASSELTSGTYEQYF. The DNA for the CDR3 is TGCGCCAGCAGCGAGTTGACTAGCGGAACTTACGAGCAGTACTTC.